The rows below give T cell receptor beta chains drawn from one sample of a study of blood T cell repertoires in COVID-19. Produced via immunoSEQ multiplex PCR; TCRdb's table is partial and in-frame only. The table records about 98,000 clones, 75% to 85% of them present only once. Sequenced sample: peripheral blood. Receptors originate from a man between 65 and 85 years old with acute or convalescent COVID-19. The CDR3 runs from the conserved cysteine through the conserved F or W. A D gene is named only where the DNA matches it firmly. Rows give clone size only sometimes, using once, few, many, or a class for an expanded clone.

CDR3nt: TGTGCCAGCAGTTTAAGGTCTAGCGGCTACAATGAGCAGTTCTTC
CDR3aa: CASSLRSSGYNEQFF
j_gene: TRBJ2-1
abundance: -
v_gene: TRBV27
d_gene: TRBD2

CDR3nt: TGTGCCAGCAGTTCCGGGACAGGGATTTCCAGCACTGAAGCTTTCTTT
CDR3aa: CASSSGTGISSTEAFF
j_gene: TRBJ1-1
abundance: -
v_gene: TRBV6-5
d_gene: TRBD1

CDR3nt: TGTGCCATCAGTGAACAGGGTGATCAGCCCCAGCATTTT
CDR3aa: CAISEQGDQPQHF
j_gene: TRBJ1-5
abundance: -
v_gene: TRBV10-3
d_gene: -

CDR3nt: TGTGCCAGCAGCCCTGGCGGGACAGGGTCGTACGAGCAGTACTTC
CDR3aa: CASSPGGTGSYEQYF
j_gene: TRBJ2-7
abundance: -
v_gene: TRBV7-2
d_gene: TRBD1

CDR3nt: TGTGCCAGTAGAGGACTAGCCACCTCGGAGGAGACCCAGTACTTC
CDR3aa: CASRGLATSEETQYF
j_gene: TRBJ2-5
abundance: many
v_gene: TRBV19
d_gene: TRBD2

CDR3nt: TGTGCCAGCTCACAACAGGGGATGGAGACCCAGTACTTC
CDR3aa: CASSQQGMETQYF
j_gene: TRBJ2-5
abundance: -
v_gene: TRBV18
d_gene: TRBD1

CDR3nt: TGTGCCAGCAGCTTAGCGGGGCGGGGTTCTAATGAAAAACTGTTTTTT
CDR3aa: CASSLAGRGSNEKLFF
j_gene: TRBJ1-4
abundance: -
v_gene: TRBV7-6
d_gene: -

CDR3nt: TGTGCCAGCAGTGACTCCGGGACTAGCGGGTACAATGAGCAGTTCTTC
CDR3aa: CASSDSGTSGYNEQFF
j_gene: TRBJ2-1
abundance: few
v_gene: TRBV6-4
d_gene: TRBD2

CDR3nt: TGTGCCAGCAGCCCAGGAGGTTTGTCCTACGAGCAGTACTTC
CDR3aa: CASSPGGLSYEQYF
j_gene: TRBJ2-7
abundance: -
v_gene: TRBV9
d_gene: -

CDR3nt: TGTGCCAGCAGCCCTACCGACAGGAACACTGAAGCTTTCTTT
CDR3aa: CASSPTDRNTEAFF
j_gene: TRBJ1-1
abundance: few
v_gene: TRBV9
d_gene: -

CDR3nt: TGCGCCAGCGCGTTGGAAGGGACTAGGGCCTACGAGCAGTACTTC
CDR3aa: CASALEGTRAYEQYF
j_gene: TRBJ2-7
abundance: few
v_gene: TRBV5-1
d_gene: TRBD2

CDR3nt: TGTGCCAGTAGTCCTTGGACACGAGACAATGAGCAGTTCTTC
CDR3aa: CASSPWTRDNEQFF
j_gene: TRBJ2-1
abundance: few
v_gene: TRBV19
d_gene: -

CDR3nt: TGCGCCAGCAGCCAAGAGTCCGCGGGAGGGGCCTACAATGAGCAGTTCTTC
CDR3aa: CASSQESAGGAYNEQFF
j_gene: TRBJ2-1
abundance: -
v_gene: TRBV4-1
d_gene: TRBD2

CDR3nt: TGTGCCAGCAGCTTAGAGGCGGGGCGCGAGCAGTACTTC
CDR3aa: CASSLEAGREQYF
j_gene: TRBJ2-7
abundance: few
v_gene: TRBV7-2
d_gene: -

CDR3nt: TGTGCCAGCAGTCCCCGGGTGCGGGGCGGCACTGAAGCTTTCTTT
CDR3aa: CASSPRVRGGTEAFF
j_gene: TRBJ1-1
abundance: once
v_gene: TRBV27
d_gene: -

CDR3nt: TGTGCCACCAGTGATTTCGGGGGAGCCGGGGAGCTGTTTTTT
CDR3aa: CATSDFGGAGELFF
j_gene: TRBJ2-2
abundance: -
v_gene: TRBV24-1
d_gene: -

CDR3nt: TGTGCCAGCAGCCCGAGGACTAGCGGGAGGGCCCGGACTAGCACAGATACGCAGTATTTT
CDR3aa: CASSPRTSGRARTSTDTQYF
j_gene: TRBJ2-3
abundance: few
v_gene: TRBV3-1/TRBV3-2
d_gene: TRBD2

CDR3nt: TGTGCCAGCCCCCCTAGCGGGAGATCCCACGAGCAGTACTTC
CDR3aa: CASPPSGRSHEQYF
j_gene: TRBJ2-7
abundance: -
v_gene: TRBV28
d_gene: TRBD2

CDR3nt: TGTGCCGGTATATCACGGAGAAGCGGCTACACCTTC
CDR3aa: CAGISRRSGYTF
j_gene: TRBJ1-2
abundance: -
v_gene: TRBV30
d_gene: -

CDR3nt: TGTGCCAGCAGTAGCGGGAGCGTCCCCTACGAGCAGTACTTC
CDR3aa: CASSSGSVPYEQYF
j_gene: TRBJ2-7
abundance: -
v_gene: TRBV6-6
d_gene: TRBD2

CDR3nt: TGCGCCAGCAGCTTGGGACTAGCGGGAGGGCCGAAGACCCAGTACTTC
CDR3aa: CASSLGLAGGPKTQYF
j_gene: TRBJ2-5
abundance: -
v_gene: TRBV5-1
d_gene: TRBD2

CDR3nt: TGTGCCAGCAGCTTAGATCGCCTCACTAGCGGTTACAATGAGCAGTTCTTC
CDR3aa: CASSLDRLTSGYNEQFF
j_gene: TRBJ2-1
abundance: -
v_gene: TRBV7-2
d_gene: TRBD2

CDR3nt: TGTGCCAGCAGCTTGGCTAGCGGAGACTCGGAGACCCAGTACTTC
CDR3aa: CASSLASGDSETQYF
j_gene: TRBJ2-5
abundance: -
v_gene: TRBV5-4
d_gene: TRBD2

CDR3nt: TGTGCCAGCAGCTTAGGAGCCAATTACAGGGGAAACACCATATATTTT
CDR3aa: CASSLGANYRGNTIYF
j_gene: TRBJ1-3
abundance: -
v_gene: TRBV13
d_gene: -

CDR3nt: TGTGCCAGCAGCCCTCGGAGAGGTGACGAGCAGTACTTC
CDR3aa: CASSPRRGDEQYF
j_gene: TRBJ2-7
abundance: -
v_gene: TRBV4-2
d_gene: -

CDR3nt: TGTGCCAGCAGCGTTGAGGGGGCATTTGAGACCCAGTACTTC
CDR3aa: CASSVEGAFETQYF
j_gene: TRBJ2-5
abundance: -
v_gene: TRBV9
d_gene: TRBD1

CDR3nt: TGTGCCAGTAGTACCGGGACTAGCGGCTCCCGGGACATTCAGTACTTC
CDR3aa: CASSTGTSGSRDIQYF
j_gene: TRBJ2-4
abundance: -
v_gene: TRBV19
d_gene: TRBD2

CDR3nt: TGTGCCAGCTCACCAGGGTGGGCAGGGGAAGAGACCCAGTACTTC
CDR3aa: CASSPGWAGEETQYF
j_gene: TRBJ2-5
abundance: -
v_gene: TRBV18
d_gene: -

CDR3nt: TGTGCCATCAGTGACACAGGGTTAGGAGAGACCCAGTACTTC
CDR3aa: CAISDTGLGETQYF
j_gene: TRBJ2-5
abundance: -
v_gene: TRBV10-3
d_gene: -

CDR3nt: TGTGCCAGCAGCCGCTACCCTTTACAGGGGGCTGGCAACTATGGCTACACCTTC
CDR3aa: CASSRYPLQGAGNYGYTF
j_gene: TRBJ1-2
abundance: -
v_gene: TRBV27
d_gene: TRBD1

CDR3nt: TGTGCCAGCAGCTTAAAGGTCAAAGGGAGCTCTGGGGCCAACGTCCTGACTTTC
CDR3aa: CASSLKVKGSSGANVLTF
j_gene: TRBJ2-6
abundance: few
v_gene: TRBV7-3
d_gene: -

CDR3nt: TGTGCCAGCAGCCAAGAATTCAGGGCGGGGGGTAATGAAAAACTGTTTTTT
CDR3aa: CASSQEFRAGGNEKLFF
j_gene: TRBJ1-4
abundance: -
v_gene: TRBV4-2
d_gene: -

CDR3nt: TGTGCCAGCAGTTCCCGAAAGGGACTAGCCACCTACGAGCAGTACTTC
CDR3aa: CASSSRKGLATYEQYF
j_gene: TRBJ2-7
abundance: -
v_gene: TRBV5-6
d_gene: TRBD2

CDR3nt: TGTGCCAGTAGTATAGTGCGGACTAGCGGGGCCGAGCAGTTCTTC
CDR3aa: CASSIVRTSGAEQFF
j_gene: TRBJ2-1
abundance: few
v_gene: TRBV19
d_gene: TRBD2

CDR3nt: TGTGCCAGCAGCAGGGGACTAGCGCTTCCCTACGAGCAGTACTTC
CDR3aa: CASSRGLALPYEQYF
j_gene: TRBJ2-7
abundance: -
v_gene: TRBV5-6
d_gene: TRBD2

CDR3nt: TGTGCCAGTAGGACTGCCTCGGGGGGAAGTGGCTATGGCTACACCTTC
CDR3aa: CASRTASGGSGYGYTF
j_gene: TRBJ1-2
abundance: -
v_gene: TRBV11-2
d_gene: -

CDR3nt: TGTGCCAGCAGCGGAGAAGCGGGGCCTAGCACAGATACGCAGTATTTT
CDR3aa: CASSGEAGPSTDTQYF
j_gene: TRBJ2-3
abundance: -
v_gene: TRBV7-3
d_gene: TRBD2

CDR3nt: TGTGCCAGCAGCCTACAGGGGTCTAATCAGCCCCAGCATTTT
CDR3aa: CASSLQGSNQPQHF
j_gene: TRBJ1-5
abundance: -
v_gene: TRBV7-2
d_gene: TRBD1

CDR3nt: TGTGCCAGCAGCTTTACACGAGGGGGCGTTCCGGAGACCCAGTACTTC
CDR3aa: CASSFTRGGVPETQYF
j_gene: TRBJ2-5
abundance: -
v_gene: TRBV5-4
d_gene: TRBD1

CDR3nt: TGTGCCAGCAGCCCTAGACAGGGGTTGAACACTGAAGCTTTCTTT
CDR3aa: CASSPRQGLNTEAFF
j_gene: TRBJ1-1
abundance: -
v_gene: TRBV7-2
d_gene: TRBD1

CDR3nt: TGTGCCACTAATTCTGCCGATCAGCCCCAGCATTTT
CDR3aa: CATNSADQPQHF
j_gene: TRBJ1-5
abundance: -
v_gene: TRBV28
d_gene: -

CDR3nt: TGTGCCAGCAGTTTTCGCCGGGTCTCAGGGGAGACCCAGTACTTC
CDR3aa: CASSFRRVSGETQYF
j_gene: TRBJ2-5
abundance: -
v_gene: TRBV28
d_gene: -

CDR3nt: TGCGCCAGCAGCTTGGGAGTGGGCGAGGAGACCCAGTACTTC
CDR3aa: CASSLGVGEETQYF
j_gene: TRBJ2-5
abundance: -
v_gene: TRBV5-1
d_gene: -

CDR3nt: TGTGCCTGGAACTCCCGTACGGCAGGGAATGAAAAACTGTTTTTT
CDR3aa: CAWNSRTAGNEKLFF
j_gene: TRBJ1-4
abundance: -
v_gene: TRBV30
d_gene: -

CDR3nt: TGTGCCAGCAGGATGGGGCAGGGGGCCCAGCCCCAGCATTTT
CDR3aa: CASRMGQGAQPQHF
j_gene: TRBJ1-5
abundance: -
v_gene: TRBV27
d_gene: TRBD1

CDR3nt: TGTGCCAGCAGTTTACGGGGTCAGCCCCAGCATTTT
CDR3aa: CASSLRGQPQHF
j_gene: TRBJ1-5
abundance: -
v_gene: TRBV28
d_gene: -